The 32 T cell receptor beta chains below were found in one sample sequenced in a study of blood T cell repertoires in COVID-19. The table came from immunoSEQ multiplex PCR; TCRdb's copy has only in-frame clones and leaves some out. The repertoire holds tens of thousands of clones, with about 85% as singletons. The sequenced sample was peripheral blood. The receptors derive from a human donor in a cohort sampled during active COVID-19.

The V and J genes are TRBV7-8 and TRBJ1-2; 9 nucleotides match TRBD1. V lost 4 bases to trimming and J lost 3 bases; unmatched junction nucleotides: 9. This CDR3 comprises 16 residues. Germline loops: CDR1 SGHVS, CDR2 FQNEAQ. As DNA, the CDR3 is TGTGCCAGCAGCTCGAATCTACAGGGGGCCTACTATGGCTACACCTTC. It translates to CASSSNLQGAYYGYTF.

The rearrangement joins TRBV12-5 to TRBJ2-2; possible D gene TRBD2, 6 bases. The V end lost 8 bases, the J end lost 4 bases, and 14 bases lay between the germline ends. CDR3 size: 14 residues. Germline CDR1 LGHNT, CDR2 FRNRAP. CDR3 coding DNA: TGTGCTAGTCAGTGGCGGGAAATCACCGGGGAGCTGTTTTTT. This gives the protein CASQWREITGELFF. Based on the CDR3 plus reference TRBV12-5 and TRBJ2-2, the full variable domain is DARVTQTPRHKVTEMGQEVTMRCQPILGHNTVFWYRQTMMQGLELLAYFRNRAPLDDSGMPKDRFSAEMPDATLATLKIQPSEPRDSAVYFCASQWREITGELFFGEGSRLTVL.

The gene calls are TRBV7-9 and TRBJ2-5; D is undetermined. The germline V and J ends were trimmed by 1 base and 1 base, with 4 bases remaining between them. Germline values: CDR1 SEHNR, CDR2 FQNEAQ (reference sequence). This CDR3 region has 13 residues. The CDR3 nucleotides are TGTGCCAGCAGCTTAGTCGGCCAAGAGACCCAGTACTTC. Protein product: CASSLVGQETQYF.

The chain joins TRBV5-6 to TRBJ2-7; D call uncertain. CDR3 size: 10 residues. Per the germline V gene, CDR1 is SGHDT and CDR2 is YYEEEE. Trimming stripped 4 bases from V and 9 bases from J, with 8 bases between. In DNA, the CDR3 is TGTGCCAGCAGCCTTTGGAGGCAGTACTTC. It yields the protein CASSLWRQYF.

J is TRBJ2-7 and V is TRBV4-2, with 8 bases matching TRBD2. The CDR3 contains 16 residues. Trimming at V came to 1 base and at J to 0 bases, leaving 5 bases not matched to a gene. Germline-derived CDR1 and CDR2 are LGHNA and YNFKEQ. CDR3 region: CASSQVASGYSYEQYF. Here the CDR3 DNA reads TGTGCCAGCAGCCAAGTCGCTAGCGGGTACTCCTACGAGCAGTACTTC.

This clone has only one observation. This rearrangement joins TRBV19 to TRBJ1-5; D ambiguous. V lost 8 bases, J lost 1 base, and 9 bases lay in between. This CDR3 has 13 residues. Per the germline V gene, CDR1 is LNHDA and CDR2 is SQIVND (reference sequence). CDR3 sequence reads: CASQRRSNQPQHF. In DNA form, the CDR3 reads TGTGCCAGTCAGAGGAGGAGCAATCAGCCCCAGCATTTT.

This chain joins TRBV2 and TRBJ2-1; D is undetermined. The germline V and J ends were trimmed by 1 base and 9 bases, with 10 bases remaining between them. Germline values: CDR1 SNHLY, CDR2 FYNNEI. The CDR3 spans 13 residues. The CDR3 loop is CASSEVLVGEQFF. In DNA, the CDR3 is TGTGCCAGCAGTGAAGTCCTAGTCGGTGAGCAGTTCTTC.

The chain recombines TRBV10-1 with TRBJ1-5; D is uncertain. The CDR3 length is 13 residues. In germline, CDR1 is WNHNN, CDR2 SYGVQD (reference sequence). The germline V and J ends were trimmed by 3 bases and 6 bases, with 9 bases remaining between them. The CDR3 region is CASSEGRGQPQHF. The DNA for the CDR3 is TGCGCCAGCAGTGAAGGTCGAGGTCAGCCCCAGCATTTT.

The chain joins TRBV29-1 to TRBJ2-3; 9 positions agree with TRBD1. V was clipped by 7 bases and J by 3 bases; unmatched bases: 5. The germline CDR1 and CDR2 sequences are SQVTM and ANQGSEA. This CDR3 has 13 amino acids. CDR3 in DNA: TGCAGCGCCGACGGACAGGGGACAGATACGCAGTATTTT. It codes for CSADGQGTDTQYF.

The genes are TRBV10-1 and TRBJ2-3, with no clear D. The V end was cut by 0 bases, the J end by 14 bases, with 18 bases between. Germline loops: CDR1 WNHNN, CDR2 SYGVQD (reference sequence). This CDR3 spans 14 amino acids. In nucleotides, the CDR3 is TGCGCCAGCAGTGAGTCGGCGGCCCGAAGTGATCGGTATTTT. Translated: CASSESAARSDRYF.

The V and J genes are TRBV27 and TRBJ2-7; D unresolved. CDR3 length equals 15 residues. Germline values: CDR1 MNHEY, CDR2 SMNVEV (reference sequence). V lost 6 bases and J lost 1, with 16 bases in between. CDR3 sequence: CASSPEALLSYEQYF. The CDR3 region has the DNA TGTGCCAGCAGCCCCGAGGCTCTTCTATCCTACGAGCAGTACTTC.

This chain connects TRBV7-9 to TRBJ1-2; a possible D gene is TRBD1 (5 bases). There are 16 residues in the CDR3. Trimming pared 8 bases from V and 3 bases from J, leaving 22 bases between. Germline V gives CDR1 SEHNR, CDR2 FQNEAQ (reference sequence). DNA of the CDR3: TGTGCCAGCCCCGCCCGGGGGTCGTCGGAGGACTATGGCTACACCTTC. This encodes CASPARGSSEDYGYTF.

The chain is built from TRBV6-5 and TRBJ2-2; D remains unclear. The CDR3 length is 12 residues. Trimming removed 4 bases at V and 6 bases at J, with 6 bases between. Germline V lookup: CDR1 MNHEY, CDR2 SVGAGI. The CDR3 coding sequence is TGTGCCAGCAGTTTAAGCTCCGGGGAGCTGTTTTTT. Protein: CASSLSSGELFF.

This chain connects TRBV5-6 to TRBJ1-2; D uncertain. V was trimmed by 0 bases and J by 3 bases, leaving 15 bases between them. CDR3 length: 16 residues. In germline, CDR1 is SGHDT, CDR2 YYEEEE. The CDR3 reads CASSLVFFSQDYGYTF. The CDR3 DNA follows: TGTGCCAGCAGCTTGGTATTCTTCTCCCAGGACTATGGCTACACCTTC.

The chain is built from TRBV7-2 and TRBJ2-3, with D possibly being TRBD1 (5 bases). V was clipped by 1 base and J by 4 bases, with 12 bases between them. CDR3 length: 15 residues. CDR1 is SGHTA and CDR2 is FQGNSA in the germline V gene. This CDR3 reads CASSLDAGNPDTQYF. CDR3 bases: TGTGCCAGCAGCTTAGACGCAGGGAACCCAGATACGCAGTATTTT.

The chain joins TRBV19 to TRBJ1-1, with D possibly being TRBD1 (6 bases). Germline loops: CDR1 LNHDA, CDR2 SQIVND (reference sequence). Between the trimmed V and J ends, which lost 2 bases and 2 bases, there was a span of 15 bases. The CDR3 consists of 16 residues. The CDR3 spells CASSISFSTGNTEAFF. The CDR3 DNA reads TGTGCCAGTAGTATATCATTTTCGACAGGTAACACTGAAGCTTTCTTT.

V gene TRBV30 combines with J gene TRBJ1-6, with 9 bases identical to TRBD1. Trimming removed 0 bases from V and 5 bases from J; junction bases left unmatched: 2. In germline, CDR1 is GTSNPN, CDR2 SVGIG (reference sequence). CDR3 length: 15 residues. CDR3 coding DNA: TGTGCCTGGAGTGTAGGGGACAGGGATAATTCACCCCTCCACTTT. Amino acids: CAWSVGDRDNSPLHF.

The CDR3 loop is CASSFSEVQPQHF. The CDR3 coding sequence is TGTGCCAGCAGCTTCTCGGAGGTTCAGCCCCAGCATTTT. The chain recombines TRBV7-9 with TRBJ1-5; D gene ambiguous. V was pared by 3 bases and J by 6 bases, with 9 bases between. This CDR3 has 13 residues. CDR1 SEHNR and CDR2 FQNEAQ come from the germline V gene (reference sequence).

The chain is built from TRBV3-1 (or the pseudogene TRBV3-2) and TRBJ2-4; tentatively, D is TRBD2 (6 bases). The CDR3 is made up of 15 amino acids. Deletions cut 4 bases from V and 7 bases from J, with 17 bases between. The germline CDR1 and CDR2 sequences are LGHDT and YNNKEL (reference sequence). This chain's CDR3 is CASSPDVGRGNIQYF. The CDR3 DNA follows: TGTGCCAGCAGCCCCGACGTGGGTCGGGGGAACATTCAGTACTTC.

The J gene is TRBJ2-1, the V gene TRBV5-1, with D possibly being TRBD1 (6 bases). The CDR3 sequence is 14 residues long. Germline CDR1 SGHRS, CDR2 YFSETQ. Trimming shortened V by 4 bases and J by 6 bases, and 14 bases separated the two germline ends. The CDR3, as DNA: TGCGCCAGCAGCCTTAGGGACATATCCAATGAGCAGTTCTTC. It specifies CASSLRDISNEQFF.

The chain carries TRBV30 and TRBJ2-7, with D possibly matching TRBD1 (6 bases). The V gene lost 2 bases and the J gene lost 2 bases, with 13 bases spanning the gap. Germline V gene data show CDR1 as GTSNPN and CDR2 as SVGIG (reference sequence). CDR3 length equals 14 residues. The CDR3 DNA follows: TGTGCCTGGAGTCCCGGACAGCTAACCTACGAGCAGTACTTC. Translating it yields CAWSPGQLTYEQYF.

The chain joins TRBV5-1 to TRBJ2-5, with 11 positions matching TRBD2. CDR3 length: 17 amino acids. J was trimmed by 2 bases and V by 4 bases; bases with no gene match: 10. CDR1 and CDR2 (germline): SGHRS, YFSETQ. The CDR3 loop is CASSVASGGSPQETQYF. The CDR3 coding sequence is TGCGCCAGCAGCGTGGCTAGCGGGGGGAGCCCACAAGAGACCCAGTACTTC. Together with reference TRBV5-1 and TRBJ2-5, the CDR3 gives the full variable domain: KAGVTQTPRYLIKTRGQQVTLSCSPISGHRSVSWYQQTPGQGLQFLFEYFSETQRNKGNFPGRFSGRQFSNSRSEMNVSTLELGDSALYLCASSVASGGSPQETQYFGPGTRLLVL.

The CDR3 loop reads CASRALGGSEAFF. CDR3 in DNA: TGTGCCAGCCGCGCACTCGGAGGTTCCGAAGCTTTCTTT. The chain uses TRBV27 and TRBJ1-1; D remains ambiguous. Trimming took off 8 bases at V and 8 bases at J, with 18 bases between the two ends. Germline lookup yields CDR1 MNHEY and CDR2 SMNVEV (reference sequence). CDR3 length equals 13 residues.

The chain combines TRBV27 with TRBJ2-2; maybe TRBD2 (7 bases). V was trimmed by 5 bases and J by 4 bases, leaving 17 bases between them. Germline V CDR1 and CDR2: MNHEY, SMNVEV (reference sequence). This CDR3 contains 16 residues. CDR3 sequence: CASSPVGGRVTGELFF. In DNA, the CDR3 is TGTGCCAGCAGTCCCGTCGGGGGGCGGGTCACCGGGGAGCTGTTTTTT.

The gene calls are TRBV5-1 and TRBJ1-2; D is possibly TRBD1 (5 bases). CDR1 and CDR2 (germline): SGHRS, YFSETQ. Trimming left V 4 bases short and J 4 bases short, with 8 bases between. The CDR3 is 12 residues long. CDR3 loop: CASSGHLYGYTF. In DNA form, the CDR3 reads TGCGCCAGCAGCGGACACCTCTATGGCTACACCTTC. The variable domain in full, completed from reference TRBV5-1 and TRBJ1-2, reads KAGVTQTPRYLIKTRGQQVTLSCSPISGHRSVSWYQQTPGQGLQFLFEYFSETQRNKGNFPGRFSGRQFSNSRSEMNVSTLELGDSALYLCASSGHLYGYTFGSGTRLTVV.

This clone was seen more than once but under ten times. The chain employs TRBV27 and TRBJ2-7; D is perhaps TRBD1 (6 bases). Germline V lookup: CDR1 MNHEY, CDR2 SMNVEV (reference sequence). CDR3 length: 13 amino acids. Trimming stripped 2 bases from V and 6 bases from J, with 11 bases between. CDR3: CASSLGTSSEQYF. CDR3 nucleotides: TGTGCCAGCAGTTTAGGGACATCGTCCGAGCAGTACTTC.

The chain joins TRBV7-6 to TRBJ2-7; TRBD2 might be the D (7 bases). CDR3 size: 17 residues. In germline, CDR1 is SGHVS, CDR2 FNYEAQ. V lost 1 base to trimming and J lost 7 bases, with 23 bases between them. The CDR3 here is CASSLVGSAGAGGEQYF. CDR3 nucleotide sequence: TGTGCCAGCAGCTTAGTGGGATCTGCGGGGGCCGGAGGGGAGCAGTACTTC. Drawing the rest from reference TRBV7-6 and TRBJ2-7, the complete variable domain is GAGVSQSPRYKVTKRGQDVALRCDPISGHVSLYWYRQALGQGPEFLTYFNYEAQQDKSGLPNDRFSAERPEGSISTLTIQRTEQRDSAMYRCASSLVGSAGAGGEQYFGPGTRLTVT.

The chain combines TRBV21-1 with TRBJ1-1; whether TRBD1, the table's D call, matches the DNA was not checked. TRBV21-1 has pseudogene status. The CDR3 consists of 14 residues. CDR3 sequence reads: CASNQEDRPTEAFF. The DNA of the CDR3 is TGTGCCAGCAACCAAGAGGACAGACCCACTGAAGCTTTCTTT.

The chain joins TRBV7-9 to TRBJ1-4; weak D call: TRBD1 (5 bases). Trimming removed 0 bases at V and 4 bases at J, with 9 bases between. Germline CDR1 is SEHNR and CDR2 is FQNEAQ (reference sequence). This CDR3 is built from 15 residues. For the CDR3, the DNA is TGTGCCAGCAGCTTAGCACAGGAGTTTAATGAAAAACTGTTTTTT. It specifies CASSLAQEFNEKLFF.

The chain employs TRBV3-1 (or the pseudogene TRBV3-2) and TRBJ1-1; the match to TRBD1 covers 10 bases. The CDR3 is 18 residues long. Germline CDR1 LGHDT, CDR2 YNNKEL (reference sequence). V lost 2 bases to trimming and J lost 5 bases; unmatched junction nucleotides: 14. CDR3 sequence reads: CASSQPGRQGAQETEAFF. The CDR3 DNA reads as TGTGCCAGCAGCCAACCCGGCCGACAGGGGGCGCAGGAAACTGAAGCTTTCTTT.

The genes are TRBV9 and TRBJ2-1; 10 bases map to TRBD1. Germline V lookup: CDR1 SGDLS, CDR2 YYNGEE. With 0 bases clipped from V and 11 bases from J, the junction kept 2 bases outside the gene matches. The CDR3 consists of 13 residues. CDR3 loop: CASSVGDRGKQFF. For the CDR3, the DNA is TGTGCCAGCAGCGTAGGGGACAGGGGAAAGCAGTTCTTC.

The gene calls are TRBV7-9 and TRBJ2-3; the match to TRBD1 covers 7 bases. Germline V gene data show CDR1 as SEHNR and CDR2 as FQNEAQ (reference sequence). J gave up 1 base and V 5 bases, and 6 bases lay outside the gene matches. The CDR3 is 15 residues long. The CDR3 sequence is CASSPGTEGTDTQYF. CDR3 in DNA: TGTGCCAGCAGCCCAGGGACAGAGGGCACAGATACGCAGTATTTT.